These 14 T cell receptor beta chains were all obtained from the same sample, sequenced in a study of T-cell reconstitution after alpha-beta-depleted transplantation in children. Library preparation (for TCRbeta) was performed with unique molecular identifiers. Each CDR3 protein is one row after TCRdb ran MiXCR on the PCR reads. Here the sample spans just over 350,000 distinct CDR3 sequences, 10% to 15% being singletons. Sequencing used PBMCs, obtained from the stem cell graft. Receptors originate from a human donor who donated a stem cell graft to a child with Fanconi anemia.

V is TRBV12-3 or TRBV12-4 and J is TRBJ1-1; TRBD1 might be the D (5 bases). V was pared by 4 bases and J by 1 base, with 13 bases between. The CDR3 has 15 residues. CDR3 residues: CASSSPDSWNTEAFF. CDR3 nucleotides: TGTGCCAGCAGTTCCCCCGACAGTTGGAACACTGAAGCTTTCTTT.

This clonotype was counted ten times or more. V gene TRBV3-1 combines with J gene TRBJ1-1, with D unresolved. Germline assignment: CDR1 LGHDT and CDR2 YNNKEL (reference sequence). V was shortened by 3 bases and J by 10 bases, with 15 bases between the two germline ends. The CDR3 spans 13 residues. CDR3 sequence: CASSQYPGEGAFF. The DNA for the CDR3 is TGTGCCAGCAGCCAGTACCCCGGGGAGGGAGCTTTCTTT. Filled out from reference TRBV3-1 and TRBJ1-1, the complete variable domain reads DTAVSQTPKYLVTQMGNDKSIKCEQNLGHDTMYWYKQDSKKFLKIMFSYNNKELIINETVPNRFSPKSPDKAHLNLHINSLELGDSAVYFCASSQYPGEGAFFGQGTRLTVV.

There are many counts of this clonotype. The chain has TRBV5-6 and TRBJ2-5; D ambiguous. The V end lost 0 bases, the J end lost 3 bases, and 12 bases lay between the germline ends. The CDR3 length is 15 residues. Germline CDR1 and CDR2: SGHDT and YYEEEE. The CDR3 sequence is CASSLESGWEETQYF. CDR3 sequence (DNA): TGTGCCAGCAGCTTGGAGTCGGGCTGGGAAGAGACCCAGTACTTC.

The chain carries TRBV29-1 and TRBJ2-5, with 9 bases lining up with TRBD2. CDR1 is SQVTM and CDR2 is ANQGSEA in the germline V gene. This CDR3 contains 18 residues. The V and J ends lost 0 bases and 2 bases, in that order; junction bases with no gene match: 13. The CDR3 bases are TGCAGCGTTGAAGAGGCCCCCTTGGTAGCGGGGGTACAAGAGACCCAGTACTTC. It encodes CSVEEAPLVAGVQETQYF. Full variable domain (missing parts from reference TRBV29-1 and TRBJ2-5): SAVISQKPSRDICQRGTSLTIQCQVDSQVTMMFWYRQQPGQSLTLIATANQGSEATYESGFVIDKFPISRPNLTFSTLTVSNMSPEDSSIYLCSVEEAPLVAGVQETQYFGPGTRLLVL.

The chain carries TRBV4-3 and TRBJ2-2, with TRBD2 as a possible D gene (5 bases). The V end was cut by 0 bases, the J end by 0 bases, with 17 bases between. CDR1 is LGHNA and CDR2 is YSLEER in the germline V gene. This CDR3 region has 19 residues. CDR3 sequence: CASSQDLISGSSNTGELFF. CDR3 coding DNA: TGCGCCAGCAGCCAAGATCTTATTTCGGGATCCTCGAACACCGGGGAGCTGTTTTTT.

The chain employs TRBV24-1 and TRBJ2-1; D ambiguous. V was clipped by 1 base and J by 15 bases, with 15 bases between them. Germline CDR1 is KGHDR and CDR2 is SFDVKD. This CDR3 has 13 residues. The CDR3 DNA reads as TGTGCCACCAGTGATTTTCCGGCCATCTTTATGTTCTTC. Translation gives CATSDFPAIFMFF.

The V gene is TRBV20-1, the J gene TRBJ2-1; possible D gene TRBD2, 6 bases. There are 14 residues in the CDR3. Germline CDR1 DFQATT, CDR2 SNEGSKA (reference sequence). Trimming took off 5 bases at V and 4 bases at J, with 15 bases between the two ends. This chain's CDR3 is CSASEGMRYNEQFF. The CDR3 DNA follows: TGCAGTGCTTCGGAGGGGATGCGGTACAATGAGCAGTTCTTC.

The gene calls are TRBV20-1 and TRBJ2-3; possibly TRBD2 for D (5 bases). Trimming cost V 5 bases and J 2 bases, with 14 bases left between them. In germline, CDR1 is DFQATT, CDR2 SNEGSKA (reference sequence). The CDR3 covers 14 residues. The CDR3 DNA is TGCAGTGCTGACTACCTAACGAACACAGATACGCAGTATTTT. It yields the protein CSADYLTNTDTQYF.

The chain carries TRBV12-3 or TRBV12-4 and TRBJ2-3; 11 bases line up with TRBD2. The CDR3 is 16 amino acids. Unmatched junction bases numbered 7, after V lost 6 bases and J lost 2 bases. In DNA form, the CDR3 reads TGTGCCAGCAGGTCGGCTAGCGGGGGGTTCACAGATACGCAGTATTTT. It is translated as CASRSASGGFTDTQYF.

The chain has TRBV18 and TRBJ1-1; no firm D call. CDR1 KGHSH and CDR2 LQKENI come from the germline V gene. The V end was cut by 3 bases, the J end by 8 bases, with 13 bases between. The CDR3 is made up of 13 amino acids. DNA of the CDR3: TGTGCCAGCTCACCGGCGACACCCGGGGAAGCTTTCTTT. As protein: CASSPATPGEAFF.

The chain joins TRBV15 to TRBJ2-3, with D hard to call. V gave up 5 bases and J gave up 2 bases, with 11 bases separating them. Germline V gene sequence: CDR1 LNHNV, CDR2 YYDKDF (reference sequence). This CDR3 spans 14 amino acids. The CDR3 region has the DNA TGTGCCACCAGCTCCCTGCTCGTCACAGATACGCAGTATTTT. Translation gives CATSSLLVTDTQYF.

This clonotype was observed at least ten times. This chain links TRBV4-3 with TRBJ2-1; a weak D match, TRBD1 (5 bases). Trimming removed 6 bases from V and 1 base from J, with 13 bases in between. Germline values: CDR1 LGHNA, CDR2 YSLEER. The CDR3 runs to 15 residues. The CDR3 reads CASSPFRVSYNEQFF. The CDR3 DNA reads TGCGCCAGCAGTCCATTCAGGGTATCCTACAATGAGCAGTTCTTC.

This clonotype was detected a few times. The V and J genes are TRBV28 and TRBJ2-7, with 7 bases aligning to TRBD1. Losses at the gene ends were 4 bases for V and 0 bases for J; bases not matched to a gene: 6. The germline V gene has CDR1 MDHEN and CDR2 SYDVKM. CDR3 length: 15 amino acids. DNA for the CDR3: TGTGCCAGCAGTTCTGGGGACAGTAGCTCCTACGAGCAGTACGTC. It is translated as CASSSGDSSSYEQYV.

There are many counts of this clonotype. The chain carries TRBV28 and TRBJ1-2; 9 bases line up with TRBD1. From germline, CDR1 is MDHEN and CDR2 SYDVKM. Trimming cost V 4 bases and J 8 bases; bases outside gene matches: 11. CDR3 length equals 15 residues. The CDR3 region is CASSSPTGGGGGYTF. Here the CDR3 DNA reads TGTGCCAGCAGTTCCCCGACAGGGGGAGGTGGCGGCTACACCTTC.